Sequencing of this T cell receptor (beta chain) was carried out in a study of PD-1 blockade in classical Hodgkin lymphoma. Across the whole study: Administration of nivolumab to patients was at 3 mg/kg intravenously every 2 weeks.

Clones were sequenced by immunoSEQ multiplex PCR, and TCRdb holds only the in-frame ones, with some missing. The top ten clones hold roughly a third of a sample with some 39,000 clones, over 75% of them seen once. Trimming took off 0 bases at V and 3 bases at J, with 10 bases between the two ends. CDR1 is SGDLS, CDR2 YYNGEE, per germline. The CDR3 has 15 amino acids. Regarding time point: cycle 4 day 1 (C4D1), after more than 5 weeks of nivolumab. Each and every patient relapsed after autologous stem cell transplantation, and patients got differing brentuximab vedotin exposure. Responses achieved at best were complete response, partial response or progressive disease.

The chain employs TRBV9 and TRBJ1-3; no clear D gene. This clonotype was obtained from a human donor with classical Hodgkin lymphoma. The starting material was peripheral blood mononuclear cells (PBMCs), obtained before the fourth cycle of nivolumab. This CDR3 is CASSVALGDGNTIYF. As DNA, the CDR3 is TGTGCCAGCAGCGTAGCCCTGGGTGATGGAAACACCATATATTTT.